A selection of T cell receptor beta chains follows, all from one sample in a study of blood T cell repertoires in COVID-19. Sequencing used immunoSEQ multiplex PCR; TCRdb keeps in-frame clones, though not all of them. This sample has over 200,000 clones, with approximately 85% found just once. Sequencing was performed on PBMCs or T cells enriched from blood (not recorded which). These receptors were collected from a woman in her forties or fifties who had recovered from COVID-19. The CDR3 runs from the conserved cysteine through the conserved F or W.

j_gene | v_gene | CDR3aa
TRBJ1-1 | TRBV6-2/TRBV6-3 | CASSYSEVGRGAFF
TRBJ1-1 | TRBV27 | CASSLRRGGTEAFF
TRBJ2-1 | TRBV4-1 | CASSSLFLKRDRSNEQFF
TRBJ1-1 | TRBV27 | CASSLRGLNTEAFF
TRBJ2-7 | TRBV7-2 | CASSLVGFEQYF
TRBJ1-3 | TRBV29-1 | CSVGIAVGNTIYF
TRBJ2-1 | TRBV24-1 | CATSDNGRDEQFF
TRBJ2-3 | TRBV5-1 | CASSLGGRSTQYF
TRBJ2-2 | TRBV7-3 | CASSTTGANTGELFF
TRBJ1-2 | TRBV12-3/TRBV12-4 | CASSLLGGFGYTF
TRBJ2-2 | TRBV6-6 | CASSRGQGLNTGELFF
TRBJ1-6 | TRBV27 | CASSLRQGAGNSPLHF
TRBJ1-5 | TRBV2 | CASSEGTALNQPQHF
TRBJ2-7 | TRBV20-1 | CSAKQTYEQYF
TRBJ1-2 | TRBV20-1 | CSAGAEGYTF
TRBJ2-2 | TRBV5-1 | CASSPEQPNTGELFF
TRBJ2-1 | TRBV25-1 | CASSLAGVWDEQFF
TRBJ2-1 | TRBV5-6 | CASSLAGTGRYNEQFF
TRBJ2-7 | TRBV20-1 | CSASVEQYF
TRBJ1-4 | TRBV2 | CASNSVRYEKLFF
TRBJ1-4 | TRBV5-6 | CASSLFSGQGALLVF
TRBJ1-1 | TRBV5-1 | CASSRGTGVNTEAFF
TRBJ2-7 | TRBV5-4 | CASSSGGGAQSYEQYF
TRBJ2-2 | TRBV5-1 | CASSPPWTGNTGELFF
TRBJ1-1 | TRBV6-5 | CASRHTNTEAFF
TRBJ2-7 | TRBV5-6 | CASSSRTGPLNEQYF
TRBJ2-7 | TRBV27 | CASSRIPFPTTYEQYF
TRBJ1-5 | TRBV7-3 | CASSLSLNQPQHF
TRBJ2-7 | TRBV7-6 | CASSLSTGTGSYEQYF
TRBJ2-3 | TRBV5-1 | CASALGGGTDTQYF
TRBJ1-3 | TRBV9 | CASSAGQPGNTIYF
TRBJ2-7 | TRBV11-1 | CASTEGFANYEQYF
TRBJ2-5 | TRBV14 | CASSQTYSGETQYF
TRBJ2-1 | TRBV11-3 | CASSLEGTSQPGNEQFF
TRBJ2-2 | TRBV19 | CALGGNTGELFF
TRBJ1-2 | TRBV7-9 | CAIDRGDGYTF
TRBJ1-1 | TRBV2 | CASSEGQGITEAFF
TRBJ2-1 | TRBV11-2 | CASSFSRNEQFF
TRBJ1-4 | TRBV7-2 | CASSPHRANEKLFF
TRBJ2-7 | TRBV15 | CATSNLQGNEQYF
TRBJ2-7 | TRBV6-5 | CASRLRDSFAEQYF
TRBJ2-1 | TRBV3-1/TRBV3-2 | CASSLLYNEQFF
TRBJ1-4 | TRBV6-5 | CASSPKQGFVEKLFF
TRBJ1-2 | TRBV10-3 | CASAAGDYGYTF
TRBJ1-1 | TRBV5-1 | CASSFQGSVTEAFF
TRBJ1-4 | TRBV5-4 | CASSRGAGEKLFF
TRBJ2-2 | TRBV19 | CASSITGGFGELFF
TRBJ2-2 | TRBV6-5 | CASTRNTGELFF
TRBJ1-2 | TRBV5-1 | CASSLDGGTVNYGYTF
TRBJ1-5 | TRBV27 | CASSRGGPAIYQPQHF
TRBJ1-5 | TRBV5-5 | CASSLFNGGDQPQHF
TRBJ1-2 | TRBV7-8 | CASSLGRRRANYGYTF